Shown below are 21 T cell receptor beta chains from a single sample sequenced in a study of blood T cell repertoires in COVID-19. The data were produced by immunoSEQ multiplex PCR, yet TCRdb's version contains in-frame clones alone and is incomplete. The sample lists roughly 50,000 clones, around 86% occurring once. Sequenced material: peripheral blood. These receptors originate from a woman aged 55-69 years with acute or convalescent COVID-19.

This clone was picked up one time. The gene calls are TRBV5-1 and TRBJ2-5; 8 nucleotides match TRBD1. The V segment lost 7 bases and the J segment 2 bases; nucleotides outside the gene matches: 7. CDR3 length: 14 residues. Germline CDR1 and CDR2: SGHRS and YFSETQ. This CDR3 is CASFRGRGQETQYF. The CDR3 bases are TGCGCCAGCTTCAGGGGGCGCGGGCAAGAGACCCAGTACTTC. The entire variable domain, with the rest obtained from reference TRBV5-1 and TRBJ2-5, is as follows: KAGVTQTPRYLIKTRGQQVTLSCSPISGHRSVSWYQQTPGQGLQFLFEYFSETQRNKGNFPGRFSGRQFSNSRSEMNVSTLELGDSALYLCASFRGRGQETQYFGPGTRLLVL.

The rearrangement links TRBV11-2 to TRBJ2-1, with TRBD2 matching over 9 bases. CDR3 length: 15 amino acids. CDR1 and CDR2 (germline): SGHAT, FQNNGV. Germline trimming cut 3 bases from V and 9 bases from J; bases unmatched to any gene: 9. In DNA, the CDR3 is TGTGCCAGCAGCTTCTCAGGCGGGAGGGAGGGTGAGCAGTTCTTC. It translates to CASSFSGGREGEQFF.

The genes are TRBV9 and TRBJ1-3; the D gene is possibly TRBD1 (5 bases). Germline CDR1 and CDR2: SGDLS and YYNGEE. Trimming removed 4 bases at V and 1 base at J, with 12 bases between. CDR3 length: 15 residues. CDR3 sequence (DNA): TGTGCCAGCAGCCCATACGGGGGGTCTGGAAACACCATATATTTT. Its translation is CASSPYGGSGNTIYF.

The rearrangement joins TRBV11-2 to TRBJ1-2; D is unclear. This CDR3 comprises 13 residues. Germline CDR1 reads SGHAT; CDR2 reads FQNNGV. Trimming removed 2 bases from V and 8 bases from J, with 12 bases in between. Written as DNA, the CDR3 is TGTGCCAGCAGCTTAAAGGAGGGATGGGGCTACACCTTC. It is translated as CASSLKEGWGYTF.

The chain combines TRBV7-3 with TRBJ2-7; the match to TRBD1 covers 9 bases. The CDR3 length is 17 residues. Trimming cost V 2 bases and J 2 bases; bases outside gene matches: 10. Looked up from germline, CDR1 is SGHTA and CDR2 is FQGTGA. The CDR3 DNA sequence: TGTGCCAGCAGCTTATTAGGAATAGGACAGGGGCCCTACGAGCAGTACTTC. Residues: CASSLLGIGQGPYEQYF.

This clone showed up just once. The chain links TRBV24-1 to TRBJ2-2, with D maybe TRBD1 (6 bases). Germline values: CDR1 KGHDR, CDR2 SFDVKD. The CDR3 is made up of 13 amino acids. V shed 4 bases and J shed 6 bases, with 8 bases lying between them. This chain's CDR3 is CATSENRAGELFF. The DNA for the CDR3 is TGTGCCACCAGTGAGAACAGGGCCGGGGAGCTGTTTTTT.

The rearrangement joins TRBV6-1 to TRBJ2-1, with D unresolved. CDR1 and CDR2 (germline): MNHNS, SASEGT. The CDR3 is made up of 15 amino acids. Trimming stripped 2 bases from V and 2 bases from J, with 10 bases between. CDR3 loop: CASSESPEPYNEQFF. The CDR3 bases are TGTGCCAGCAGTGAATCCCCGGAGCCCTACAATGAGCAGTTCTTC.

V and J are TRBV25-1 and TRBJ2-1, with D maybe TRBD1 (5 bases). The germline V gene has CDR1 MGHDK and CDR2 SYGVNS. This CDR3 region has 15 residues. With 6 bases removed from V and 0 bases from J, the gap between germline ends came to 12 bases. The CDR3 sequence is CASSRAGNSYNEQFF. CDR3 in DNA: TGTGCCAGCAGCCGAGCAGGGAACTCCTACAATGAGCAGTTCTTC.

This clone was counted a few times. This chain links TRBV6-6 with TRBJ1-1; 8 nucleotides align to TRBD1. After removal of 6 bases from V and 3 bases from J, the junction contained 27 bases not matched to a gene. The CDR3 is made up of 21 amino acids. Germline V CDR1 and CDR2: MNHNY, SVGAGI (reference sequence). DNA for the CDR3: TGTGCCAGCAGCCTTCTCCAACCCGCCAGGGGGCGCTTGGGCCCTGACACTGAAGCTTTCTTT. Amino acids: CASSLLQPARGRLGPDTEAFF.

The chain recombines TRBV18 with TRBJ2-2; no definite D call. CDR1 and CDR2 (germline): KGHSH, LQKENI. The V gene lost 6 bases and the J gene lost 3 bases, with 8 bases spanning the gap. CDR3 length equals 13 residues. CDR3 protein: CASSAFDTGELFF. CDR3 DNA sequence: TGTGCCAGCTCCGCGTTCGACACCGGGGAGCTGTTTTTT.

The chain is built from TRBV30 and TRBJ1-5, with D perhaps TRBD1 (6 bases). Germline lookup yields CDR1 GTSNPN and CDR2 SVGIG (reference sequence). The CDR3 is made up of 18 amino acids. Deletions cut 3 bases from V and 2 bases from J, with 23 bases between. As DNA, the CDR3 is TGTGCCTGGAGCCCTATAGGGTATCAACAGGGCCGCAATCAGCCCCAGCATTTT. It codes for CAWSPIGYQQGRNQPQHF.

This clone was counted between two and nine times. This rearrangement joins TRBV29-1 to TRBJ2-2, with D possibly TRBD1 on 6 matching bases. V lost 7 bases and J lost 6, with 15 bases in between. The CDR3 contains 13 residues. Germline CDR1 reads SQVTM; CDR2 reads ANQGSEA. CDR3 protein: CSGYRADSGELFF. The CDR3 region has the DNA TGCAGCGGATACAGGGCAGATTCCGGGGAGCTGTTTTTT.

This chain connects TRBV3-1 (or the pseudogene TRBV3-2) to TRBJ2-5, with 13 nucleotides matching TRBD2. This CDR3 contains 16 residues. V shed 4 bases and J 1 base; nucleotides not matched to a gene: 3. Germline V gene lookup returns CDR1 LGHDT and CDR2 YNNKEL (reference sequence). This CDR3 is CASSPRTSGGQETQYF. The DNA for the CDR3 is TGTGCCAGCAGCCCGCGGACTAGCGGGGGCCAAGAGACCCAGTACTTC.

The chain joins TRBV15 to TRBJ1-4, with 7 bases fitting TRBD1. The J segment lost 8 bases and the V segment lost 7 bases, leaving 10 bases of the junction unmatched. This CDR3 comprises 14 residues. Germline-derived CDR1 and CDR2 are LNHNV and YYDKDF (reference sequence). CDR3 residues: CATTLDRVGEKLFF. The CDR3 region has the DNA TGTGCCACCACACTCGACAGGGTGGGGGAAAAACTGTTTTTT.

The chain carries TRBV5-4 and TRBJ1-1; tentatively, D is TRBD1 (6 bases). This CDR3 has 15 amino acids. V was cut by 3 bases and J by 4 bases, with 16 bases left in between. From germline, CDR1 is SGHNT and CDR2 YYREEE (reference sequence). The CDR3 DNA reads TGTGCCAGCAGCTCAGGCACAGGGATAGGCACTGAAGCTTTCTTT. It yields the protein CASSSGTGIGTEAFF.

The rearrangement uses TRBV30 and TRBJ2-3, with D unresolved. The V end was cut by 2 bases, the J end by 4 bases, with 4 bases between. CDR3 size: 11 residues. Germline CDR1 is GTSNPN and CDR2 is SVGIG (reference sequence). The CDR3 coding sequence is TGTGCCTGGAGTCCATCAGATACGCAGTATTTT. Its protein is CAWSPSDTQYF.

The gene calls are TRBV7-8 and TRBJ1-5; D unresolved. This CDR3 comprises 15 residues. Deletions cut 0 bases from V and 1 base from J, with 7 bases between. The germline CDR1 and CDR2 sequences are SGHVS and FQNEAQ. In nucleotides, the CDR3 is TGTGCCAGCAGCTTAGCAGCTAGGAGCAATCAGCCCCAGCATTTT. This codes for CASSLAARSNQPQHF.

V and J are TRBV28 and TRBJ1-1; 7 bases agree with TRBD1. The CDR3 is 17 residues long. Germline V gives CDR1 MDHEN, CDR2 SYDVKM. Germline trimming cut 5 bases from V and 0 bases from J; bases unmatched to any gene: 12. DNA of the CDR3: TGTGCCAGCAGTAAGACAGGGCATAGGAGGATGAACACTGAAGCTTTCTTT. Protein: CASSKTGHRRMNTEAFF.

The rearrangement uses TRBV5-1 and TRBJ2-2; TRBD1 matches 7 bases. Germline CDR1 and CDR2: SGHRS and YFSETQ. Germline trimming cut 4 bases from V and 3 bases from J; bases unmatched to any gene: 3. The CDR3 covers 14 residues. This chain's CDR3 is CASSGGQHTGELFF. CDR3 sequence (DNA): TGCGCCAGCAGCGGGGGACAGCACACCGGGGAGCTGTTTTTT. Full variable domain (remainder filled in from reference TRBV5-1 and TRBJ2-2): KAGVTQTPRYLIKTRGQQVTLSCSPISGHRSVSWYQQTPGQGLQFLFEYFSETQRNKGNFPGRFSGRQFSNSRSEMNVSTLELGDSALYLCASSGGQHTGELFFGEGSRLTVL.

The rearrangement links TRBV10-3 to TRBJ1-2, with 11 nucleotides matching TRBD1. V trimming: 1 base; J trimming: 6 bases; junction bases outside the gene matches: 4. CDR1 is ENHRY and CDR2 is SYGVKD in the germline V gene. The CDR3 is made up of 15 amino acids. DNA for the CDR3: TGTGCCATCAGTGAGTACCGGACAGGGGGCGATGGCTACACCTTC. As protein: CAISEYRTGGDGYTF.

The chain recombines TRBV5-4 with TRBJ2-3, with 7 bases fitting TRBD1. This CDR3 region has 16 residues. The V gene's germline CDR1 is SGHNT and CDR2 YYREEE (reference sequence). V was clipped by 3 bases and J by 0 bases; unmatched bases: 7. The DNA of the CDR3 is TGTGCCAGCAGCTCGCCGGGACAGAAAAGCACAGATACGCAGTATTTT. Protein product: CASSSPGQKSTDTQYF.